Each of the 27 T cell receptor beta chains below was sequenced from the same sample in a study of blood T cell repertoires in COVID-19. The table came from immunoSEQ multiplex PCR; TCRdb's copy has only in-frame clones and leaves some out. The table includes some 150,000 clones, roughly 90% detected once. Material for sequencing was peripheral blood. Receptors originate from a human donor in a cohort sampled during active COVID-19.

This chain uses TRBV6-6 with TRBJ2-2; 9 bases align to TRBD1. Looked up from germline, CDR1 is MNHNY and CDR2 is SVGAGI (reference sequence). CDR3 size: 15 residues. Losses at the gene ends were 6 bases for V and 4 bases for J; bases not matched to a gene: 6. CDR3 in DNA: TGTGCCAGCAGGGACAGGGGAGGAAGCACCGGGGAGCTGTTTTTT. Amino acids: CASRDRGGSTGELFF.

V is TRBV6-1 and J is TRBJ2-3; 16 nucleotides agree with TRBD2. This CDR3 has 20 residues. The J segment lost 3 bases and the V segment lost 4 bases, leaving 13 bases of the junction unmatched. The germline gives CDR1 MNHNS, CDR2 SASEGT. CDR3 DNA sequence: TGTGCCAGCAGTGGCACCTCGGGACTAGCGGGGGGGCTGAGAACAGATACGCAGTATTTT. Its translation: CASSGTSGLAGGLRTDTQYF.

V usage is TRBV7-3 and J usage is TRBJ2-3; 7 bases align to TRBD1. Germline V lookup: CDR1 SGHTA, CDR2 FQGTGA. The V gene end was trimmed by 4 bases and the J gene end by 2 bases; junction bases not matched to a gene: 12. This CDR3 is 17 amino acids long. The CDR3 reads CASSSRPTGRPTDTQYF. The CDR3 DNA is TGTGCCAGCAGCTCTCGCCCGACAGGGCGCCCCACAGATACGCAGTATTTT.

The rearrangement joins TRBV4-3 to TRBJ2-7, with a tentative D call TRBD1 (7 bases). The CDR3 totals 16 residues. V dropped 1 base and J dropped 6 bases, with 19 bases sitting between them. Germline V gives CDR1 LGHNA, CDR2 YSLEER. The CDR3 DNA reads as TGCGCCAGCAGCCAAGCGGCAAGAGCAGGGGGAGGCGAGCAGTACTTC. Its protein product is CASSQAARAGGGEQYF.

The rearrangement joins TRBV7-9 to TRBJ2-1, with 10 bases fitting TRBD2. The V gene's germline CDR1 is SEHNR and CDR2 FQNEAQ (reference sequence). CDR3 length: 17 residues. After removal of 7 bases from V and 0 bases from J, the junction contained 9 bases not matched to a gene. CDR3: CASNRWASGSSYNEQFF. The CDR3 DNA is TGTGCCAGCAACCGATGGGCTAGCGGGAGCTCCTACAATGAGCAGTTCTTC.

The chain combines TRBV19 with TRBJ1-5; 8 positions match TRBD1. In germline, CDR1 is LNHDA, CDR2 SQIVND (reference sequence). V shed 9 bases, J shed 6 bases, and the junction held 7 bases outside the gene matches. The CDR3 runs to 13 residues. CDR3 loop: CASWTGMGQPQHF. The CDR3 DNA reads as TGTGCCAGCTGGACAGGGATGGGTCAGCCCCAGCATTTT.

This CDR3 reads CASSQIPGGARTNQPQHF. For the CDR3, the DNA is TGCGCCAGCAGCCAAATCCCAGGGGGCGCACGGACAAATCAGCCCCAGCATTTT. The V call is TRBV4-1, the J call TRBJ1-5, with 8 bases matching TRBD1. Germline V gene sequence: CDR1 MGHRA, CDR2 YSYEKL. This CDR3 comprises 18 residues. With 2 bases clipped from V and 4 bases from J, the junction kept 13 bases outside the gene matches.

CDR3 sequence (DNA): TGTGCCAGCAGCCACCCCGGGACAGGGATCTACGAGCAGTACTTC. As protein: CASSHPGTGIYEQYF. The J gene is TRBJ2-7, the V gene TRBV3-1 (or the pseudogene TRBV3-2); 9 bases are shared with TRBD1. V shed 3 bases and J 3 bases; nucleotides not matched to a gene: 6. The germline gives CDR1 LGHDT, CDR2 YNNKEL (reference sequence). The CDR3 covers 15 residues.

The chain is built from TRBV2 and TRBJ2-7, with TRBD1 identical over 8 bases. This CDR3 region has 12 residues. After removal of 2 bases from V and 11 bases from J, the junction contained 5 bases not matched to a gene. Per the germline V gene, CDR1 is SNHLY and CDR2 is FYNNEI. DNA of the CDR3: TGTGCCAGCAGTGAACCGGACAGGGTTGAGTACTTC. Its translation: CASSEPDRVEYF.

The chain links TRBV2 to TRBJ2-3; tentatively, D is TRBD1 (5 bases). The CDR3 covers 13 residues. Germline assignment: CDR1 SNHLY and CDR2 FYNNEI. The V end was cut by 6 bases, the J end by 2 bases, with 9 bases between. The CDR3 coding sequence is TGTGCCAGCAGGGGGCCGGTCACAGATACGCAGTATTTT. Protein sequence: CASRGPVTDTQYF.

This clone was detected only once. The chain uses TRBV11-3 and TRBJ2-1, with 15 bases matching TRBD2. Germline V lookup: CDR1 SGHNT, CDR2 YENEEA. The CDR3 is made up of 15 amino acids. Trimming removed 5 bases from V and 7 bases from J; junction bases left unmatched: 3. The CDR3: CASSKGLAGGNEQFF. As DNA, the CDR3 is TGTGCCAGCAGCAAGGGACTAGCGGGGGGTAATGAGCAGTTCTTC.

The CDR3 region is CASSWGQGENYGYTF. CDR3 DNA sequence: TGTGCCAGCAGTTGGGGACAGGGCGAAAACTATGGCTACACCTTC. The V gene is TRBV7-2, the J gene TRBJ1-2, with TRBD1 matching over 9 bases. The CDR3 covers 15 residues. Germline loops: CDR1 SGHTA, CDR2 FQGNSA. V was clipped by 6 bases and J by 2 bases; unmatched bases: 7.

This chain joins TRBV19 and TRBJ1-5; D is unclear. Germline V lookup: CDR1 LNHDA, CDR2 SQIVND (reference sequence). Trimming removed 1 base from V and 11 bases from J, with 24 bases in between. The CDR3 has 17 amino acids. The CDR3 here is CASSIVGSPGRARAQHF. The CDR3 DNA reads TGTGCCAGTAGTATAGTTGGTTCCCCTGGACGGGCGAGGGCCCAGCATTTT. The complete variable domain, with remaining parts taken from reference TRBV19 and TRBJ1-5, reads DGGITQSPKYLFRKEGQNVTLSCEQNLNHDAMYWYRQDPGQGLRLIYYSQIVNDFQKGDIAEGYSVSREKKESFPLTVTSAQKNPTAFYLCASSIVGSPGRARAQHFGDGTRLSIL.

The V and J genes are TRBV18 and TRBJ2-4; D gene uncertain. This CDR3 comprises 15 residues. Trimming cost V 3 bases and J 6 bases, with 15 bases left between them. Germline-derived CDR1 and CDR2 are KGHSH and LQKENI. The CDR3 DNA reads as TGTGCCAGCTCACCGGCAGACGAGTGGGCAAACATTCAGTACTTC. It encodes CASSPADEWANIQYF.

Details on this clone: Sequence at one end of the junction differs from germline and may be a read error. The J gene is TRBJ2-3, the V gene TRBV19, with 7 bases identical to TRBD2. Germline values: CDR1 LNHDA, CDR2 SQIVND (reference sequence). The CDR3 covers 15 residues. CDR3 nucleotide sequence: TGTGCCAGTAGCATAGGAGCGGGAACTTTCGATACGCAGTATTTT. Translation gives CASSIGAGTFDTQYF.

The V and J genes are TRBV7-2 and TRBJ2-3, with 11 bases lining up with TRBD2. CDR3 length equals 18 residues. J lost 3 bases, V lost 5 bases, and 13 bases had no gene match. CDR1 is SGHTA and CDR2 is FQGNSA in the germline V gene. CDR3 DNA sequence: TGTGCCAGCAGCCTCCTAGCGGGAGGAGAGTTTGGAACAGATACGCAGTATTTT. Its translation: CASSLLAGGEFGTDTQYF.

V gene TRBV9 combines with J gene TRBJ2-2, with D hard to call. V was shortened by 0 bases and J by 8 bases, with 5 bases between the two germline ends. Germline lookup yields CDR1 SGDLS and CDR2 YYNGEE. The CDR3 is made up of 12 amino acids. CDR3 amino acids: CASSVVVGELFF. As DNA, the CDR3 is TGTGCCAGCAGCGTAGTAGTTGGGGAGCTGTTTTTT.

J is TRBJ1-4 and V is TRBV24-1; D is unresolved. This CDR3 has 13 residues. Germline CDR1 is KGHDR and CDR2 is SFDVKD. The V end was cut by 9 bases, the J end by 4 bases, with 11 bases between. This CDR3 reads CATSRSGNEKLFF. In DNA form, the CDR3 reads TGTGCCACCTCGCGTAGCGGTAATGAAAAACTGTTTTTT.

The genes are TRBV28 and TRBJ2-7; 8 bases line up with TRBD1. Per the germline V gene, CDR1 is MDHEN and CDR2 is SYDVKM. V lost 7 bases to trimming and J lost 3 bases; unmatched junction nucleotides: 8. This CDR3 is built from 14 residues. CDR3: CASTDRVSGYEQYF. The CDR3 coding sequence is TGTGCCAGCACGGACAGGGTGTCAGGCTACGAGCAGTACTTC. The full variable domain, its missing parts supplied by reference TRBV28 and TRBJ2-7, is DVKVTQSSRYLVKRTGEKVFLECVQDMDHENMFWYRQDPGLGLRLIYFSYDVKMKEKGDIPEGYSVSREKKERFSLILESASTNQTSMYLCASTDRVSGYEQYFGPGTRLTVT.

The chain carries TRBV18 and TRBJ2-7, with 10 bases identical to TRBD2. The CDR3 contains 15 residues. Germline V lookup: CDR1 KGHSH, CDR2 LQKENI. Trimming at V came to 5 bases and at J to 6 bases, leaving 10 bases not matched to a gene. The CDR3 sequence: CASSEESGRASEQYF. CDR3 sequence (DNA): TGTGCCAGCTCAGAGGAGAGCGGGAGGGCTTCCGAGCAGTACTTC.

The rearrangement joins TRBV30 to TRBJ2-1; 10 bases are shared with TRBD2. The germline V gene encodes CDR1 GTSNPN and CDR2 SVGIG (reference sequence). Trimming at V came to 4 bases and at J to 8 bases, leaving 14 bases not matched to a gene. The CDR3 extends over 16 amino acids. CDR3 in amino acids: CAWTDEASGSSDEQFF. As DNA, the CDR3 is TGTGCCTGGACCGACGAGGCTAGCGGGAGTTCGGATGAGCAGTTCTTC.

This rearrangement joins TRBV18 to TRBJ2-1; 14 nucleotides line up with TRBD2. CDR1 and CDR2 (germline): KGHSH, LQKENI. The CDR3 covers 17 residues. Losses at the gene ends were 3 bases for V and 4 bases for J; bases not matched to a gene: 5. The CDR3: CASSPRTSGRSYNEQFF. CDR3 DNA: TGTGCCAGCTCACCTCGGACTAGCGGGAGGTCATACAATGAGCAGTTCTTC.

This rearrangement joins TRBV28 to TRBJ2-1; the D gene is possibly TRBD1 (6 bases). Trimming shortened V by 7 bases and J by 15 bases, and 16 bases separated the two germline ends. Germline V gives CDR1 MDHEN, CDR2 SYDVKM. This CDR3 has 11 residues. The CDR3, as DNA: TGTGCCAGCACCCGGGACAATTCGCCGTTCTTC. This translates into CASTRDNSPFF.

This clone came up once. The rearrangement links TRBV28 to TRBJ1-2; possible D gene TRBD1, 5 bases. Trimming left V 3 bases short and J 8 bases short, with 7 bases between. The germline V gene has CDR1 MDHEN and CDR2 SYDVKM. There are 11 residues in the CDR3. In DNA form, the CDR3 reads TGTGCCAGCAGTTTTAGGGGCGGCTACACCTTC. Amino acid sequence: CASSFRGGYTF.

The V gene is TRBV5-1, the J gene TRBJ2-7, with D unresolved. CDR3 length equals 13 residues. Per the germline V gene, CDR1 is SGHRS and CDR2 is YFSETQ. V dropped 4 bases and J dropped 6 bases, with 14 bases sitting between them. In DNA, the CDR3 is TGCGCCAGCAGCCTACAACGCGAGCGCGAGCAGTACTTC. It specifies CASSLQREREQYF.

The chain carries TRBV14 and TRBJ2-1; 8 positions agree with TRBD1. In germline, CDR1 is SGHDN, CDR2 FVKESK. V dropped 1 base and J dropped 10; count of bases not matched to a gene: 9. CDR3 size: 15 residues. The CDR3 reads CASSQGQGSVREQFF. CDR3 nucleotide sequence: TGTGCCAGCAGCCAAGGACAGGGGTCTGTTAGGGAGCAGTTCTTC.

This chain joins TRBV28 and TRBJ2-7, with a tentative D call TRBD2 (5 bases). Trimming took off 4 bases at V and 3 bases at J, with 13 bases between the two ends. Germline V gene data show CDR1 as MDHEN and CDR2 as SYDVKM. This CDR3 has 14 residues. The CDR3 sequence is CASSSTISGYEQYF. The CDR3 nucleotides are TGTGCCAGCAGTTCAACCATCAGCGGCTACGAGCAGTACTTC.